This T cell receptor beta chain was observed in a study of graft-versus-host responses after intestinal transplantation. General study points: Patients who carried graft-donor T cell macrochimerism also had high graft-versus-host to host-versus-graft clonal ratios in their allografts. Declining HvG levels early post-transplant were linked to peak circulating GvH clone levels. GvH clonotypes were identified within recipient marrow, with a subset emerging first in ileum or blood.

The germline V gene has CDR1 SGHRS and CDR2 YFSETQ. Trimming left V 4 bases short and J 6 bases short, with 17 bases between. This CDR3 has 16 residues. The data were produced by immunoSEQ multiplex PCR, yet TCRdb's version contains in-frame clones alone and is incomplete. The sample lists 28,000 or so clones; about four fifths were seen once. Comments on this clone: Its specificity is not known.

This material consisted of unstimulated CD8+ T cells sorted from spleen or lymph node cells, taken before intestinal transplant. The chain couples TRBV5-1 to TRBJ2-6, with D possibly being TRBD2 (6 bases). This TCR came from a human donor who received an intestinal transplant. As DNA, the CDR3 is TGCGCCAGCAGCCCCCGGGGGTTCGCTCTGGCCAACGTCCTGACTTTC. This translates into CASSPRGFALANVLTF. The full variable domain, rest sourced from reference TRBV5-1 and TRBJ2-6, is KAGVTQTPRYLIKTRGQQVTLSCSPISGHRSVSWYQQTPGQGLQFLFEYFSETQRNKGNFPGRFSGRQFSNSRSEMNVSTLELGDSALYLCASSPRGFALANVLTFGAGSRLTVL.